The sequence of this TCR beta chain was determined in a study of blood T cell repertoires in COVID-19. For the study at large: Some COVID-19 samples were acute and others convalescent; all came from the United States, Italy and Spain. The analysed material was cDNA or gDNA that came from T cells, B-cell-depleted T cells, or PBMCs.

Looked up from germline, CDR1 is LGHDT and CDR2 is YNNKEL (reference sequence). The CDR3 runs to 13 residues. V was clipped by 3 bases and J by 1 base, with 6 bases between them. Original analysis: Reference gene primer amplification in the assay estimated nucleated cell counts. Generated by immunoSEQ multiplex PCR, the TCRdb table keeps only in-frame clones and is missing some. The D gene and trimming were derived from the DNA, and the V and J assignments and clone size from that table. The repertoire holds about 68,000 clones, about 86% seen once, with approximately 4.1% in the top ten. The sequenced sample was peripheral blood. This chain joins TRBV3-1 (or the pseudogene TRBV3-2) and TRBJ1-1, with D uncertain. This TCR was recovered from a man aged 50-60 years with acute or convalescent COVID-19. The CDR3 here is CASSQRRNTEAFF. The CDR3 DNA reads TGTGCCAGCAGCCAGCGGAGGAACACTGAAGCTTTCTTT.